These 25 T cell receptor beta chains were sequenced from one sample in a study of TIL therapy for anti-PD-1-resistant metastatic lung cancer. Specified time point: pre-treatment sample, taken before nivolumab and TIL therapy. The libraries were made with immunoSEQ v3. The repertoire was sequenced with immunoSEQ multiplex PCR; TCRdb's copy has only in-frame clones and lacks some. The table records more than 50,000 clones, around 86% of them present only once. The specimen comprised blood, sampled at baseline. Every receptor here comes from a person aged 25-85 years with non-small cell lung cancer.

The chain couples TRBV27 to TRBJ1-6; D unresolved. CDR3 size: 14 residues. The germline V gene has CDR1 MNHEY and CDR2 SMNVEV (reference sequence). Trimming pared 3 bases from V and 3 bases from J, leaving 6 bases between. This CDR3 reads CASSLRSYNSPLHF. Here the CDR3 DNA reads TGTGCCAGCAGTTTGCGCAGCTATAATTCACCCCTCCACTTT.

This clone was counted once. CDR3 coding DNA: TGTGCCATCAGTGGCGGGGACAGTCGGGGCACTGAAGCTTTCTTT. The encoded protein is CAISGGDSRGTEAFF. The rearrangement uses TRBV10-3 and TRBJ1-1; 7 bases fit TRBD1. The germline gives CDR1 ENHRY, CDR2 SYGVKD. V was pared by 4 bases and J by 4 bases, with 9 bases of the junction left unmatched. The CDR3 has 15 amino acids.

This clone was detected a few times. This chain joins TRBV20-1 and TRBJ1-1; D gene ambiguous. CDR1 DFQATT and CDR2 SNEGSKA come from the germline V gene (reference sequence). The CDR3 consists of 11 residues. The V and J ends lost 3 bases and 5 bases respectively, with 7 bases between them. The CDR3 sequence: CSASGSTEAFF. As DNA, the CDR3 is TGCAGTGCTAGCGGGAGTACTGAAGCTTTCTTT.

The DNA for the CDR3 is TGTGCCAGCAGTTCCGTACAAGGTGGTGAAAAACTGTTTTTT. This translates into CASSSVQGGEKLFF. The chain combines TRBV27 with TRBJ1-4; D remains unclear. V was shortened by 4 bases and J by 7 bases, with 13 bases between the two germline ends. The germline V gene encodes CDR1 MNHEY and CDR2 SMNVEV (reference sequence). This CDR3 region has 14 residues.

As to this clone: Germline and junction disagree at one end, which may indicate a read error. The chain combines TRBV12-3 or TRBV12-4 with TRBJ1-3; TRBD1 might be the D (6 bases). The CDR3 runs to 11 residues. The CDR3 region has the DNA TGCGGACAGAACGACGGAAACACCATATATTTT. Translated, it gives CGQNDGNTIYF.

The rearrangement joins TRBV4-2 to TRBJ1-1; possibly TRBD1 for D (5 bases). In germline, CDR1 is LGHNA, CDR2 YNFKEQ. The CDR3 sequence is 15 residues long. Between the trimmed V and J ends, which lost 4 bases and 3 bases, there was a span of 15 bases. The CDR3 is CASSPNRGGYTEAFF. CDR3 in DNA: TGTGCCAGCAGCCCGAACCGGGGGGGGTACACTGAAGCTTTCTTT.

This clone has a handful of counts. The chain uses TRBV5-7 and TRBJ2-7; D is unclear. TRBV5-7 is reported as an ORF; its role is uncertain. V was pared by 4 bases and J by 4 bases, with 18 bases between. This CDR3 has 15 residues. The CDR3 loop reads CASSPDGGTSYEQYF. In DNA form, the CDR3 reads TGTGCCAGCAGCCCGGACGGCGGAACTTCTTACGAGCAGTACTTC.

The CDR3 sequence is CASSPTSAGPQNIQYF. Here the CDR3 DNA reads TGTGCCAGCAGCCCCACATCGGCGGGCCCCCAAAACATTCAGTACTTC. The rearrangement uses TRBV11-2 and TRBJ2-4, with D tentatively TRBD2 (5 bases). CDR1 and CDR2 from the germline V gene are SGHAT and FQNNGV. V lost 5 bases and J lost 5, with 19 bases in between. CDR3 length: 16 residues.

The CDR3 DNA sequence: TGTGCCAGCAGCTTAATGGGGGGCTCCTACGAGCAGTACTTC. Protein product: CASSLMGGSYEQYF. The chain has TRBV11-2 and TRBJ2-7; D is perhaps TRBD2 (6 bases). Per germline, CDR1 SGHAT and CDR2 FQNNGV. V shed 2 bases and J shed 0 bases, with 8 bases lying between them. The CDR3 totals 14 residues.

The rearrangement links TRBV24-1 to TRBJ2-7; D might be TRBD1 (6 bases). The CDR3 length is 15 residues. Germline V lookup: CDR1 KGHDR, CDR2 SFDVKD. V gave up 2 bases and J gave up 4 bases, with 14 bases separating them. This CDR3 reads CATSDSRGGGYEQYF. The DNA of the CDR3 is TGTGCCACCAGTGATTCCCGAGGGGGTGGGTACGAGCAGTACTTC.

This chain connects TRBV5-6 to TRBJ2-3; maybe TRBD1 (6 bases). The V gene lost 6 bases and the J gene lost 4 bases, with 18 bases spanning the gap. Per the germline V gene, CDR1 is SGHDT and CDR2 is YYEEEE. This CDR3 spans 15 amino acids. In DNA form, the CDR3 reads TGTGCCAGCACCCAGGGACATCGGGGCGCAGATACGCAGTATTTT. This translates into CASTQGHRGADTQYF.

V and J are TRBV12-3 or TRBV12-4 and TRBJ2-7, with D perhaps matching TRBD1 (5 bases). The CDR3 covers 12 residues. Trimming stripped 6 bases from V and 5 bases from J, with 11 bases between. Here the CDR3 reads CASSRAPHEQYF. The CDR3 nucleotides read TGTGCCAGCAGCAGGGCCCCCCACGAGCAGTACTTC.

In its sample, this clone was seen a few times. The rearrangement joins TRBV4-1 to TRBJ1-5, with no clear D. Per germline, CDR1 MGHRA and CDR2 YSYEKL. This CDR3 contains 15 residues. V dropped 1 base and J dropped 4 bases, with 11 bases sitting between them. The CDR3 DNA follows: TGCGCCAGCAGCCAAGTCGGTGGTTTTAATCAGCCCCAGCATTTT. The encoded protein is CASSQVGGFNQPQHF.

The rearrangement uses TRBV19 and TRBJ1-6, with 9 bases aligning to TRBD1. V dropped 10 bases and J dropped 4; count of bases not matched to a gene: 8. CDR3 length equals 15 residues. Germline-derived CDR1 and CDR2 are LNHDA and SQIVND (reference sequence). CDR3 loop: CATNTGGLYNSPLHF. The CDR3 DNA reads as TGTGCCACTAACACAGGGGGCCTGTATAATTCACCCCTCCACTTT.

This clone was seen just once. V and J are TRBV5-1 and TRBJ2-1; D might be TRBD2 (7 bases). V was clipped by 4 bases and J by 3 bases, with 14 bases between them. The CDR3 loop spans 15 amino acids. Germline CDR1 SGHRS, CDR2 YFSETQ. This CDR3 reads CASSGGGAIYNEQFF. CDR3 nucleotide sequence: TGCGCCAGCAGCGGAGGGGGGGCAATCTACAATGAGCAGTTCTTC.

The chain's CDR3 is CASRGQGSDAFF. The CDR3 region has the DNA TGTGCCAGCAGGGGACAGGGCTCCGACGCTTTCTTT. The V call is TRBV6-5, the J call TRBJ1-1; 9 positions agree with TRBD1. The CDR3 is made up of 12 amino acids. Germline assignment: CDR1 MNHEY and CDR2 SVGAGI. Losses at the gene ends were 6 bases for V and 11 bases for J; bases not matched to a gene: 7.

The chain joins TRBV19 to TRBJ2-7, with D hard to call. The length of the CDR3 is 17 residues. Germline loops: CDR1 LNHDA, CDR2 SQIVND (reference sequence). The ends were cut back, 6 bases at V and 0 bases at J, with 21 bases in the middle. CDR3 loop: CASSPTRPGQLSYEQYF. The CDR3 DNA reads TGTGCCAGTAGCCCAACCCGTCCTGGGCAGCTCTCCTACGAGCAGTACTTC.

The chain has TRBV6-2 or TRBV6-3 and TRBJ2-6; 7 bases agree with TRBD2. V was pared by 4 bases and J by 2 bases, with 8 bases of the junction left unmatched. Germline V lookup: CDR1 MNHEY, CDR2 SVGEGT. The CDR3 covers 17 residues. The CDR3 loop is CASSSSGRGAGANVLTF. CDR3 in DNA: TGTGCCAGCAGTTCGTCAGGGAGGGGCGCTGGGGCCAACGTCCTGACTTTC.

The chain recombines TRBV27 with TRBJ2-7; 12 bases are a match to TRBD1. V shed 6 bases, J shed 0 bases, and the junction held 12 bases outside the gene matches. The CDR3 is 18 residues long. Germline V gene lookup returns CDR1 MNHEY and CDR2 SMNVEV (reference sequence). The CDR3 coding sequence is TGTGCCAGCAGAGGAGGGGGACAGGGGGCGATTAGCTCCTACGAGCAGTACTTC. Translated: CASRGGGQGAISSYEQYF.

The chain joins TRBV6-5 to TRBJ1-2, with D possibly matching TRBD1 (5 bases). V was clipped by 6 bases and J by 7 bases, with 15 bases between them. CDR3 length equals 13 residues. CDR1 is MNHEY and CDR2 is SVGAGI in the germline V gene. Here the CDR3 reads CASSLSRGSGYTF. In DNA, the CDR3 is TGTGCCAGCAGCCTATCGAGGGGCTCTGGCTACACCTTC.

The chain links TRBV6-2 or TRBV6-3 to TRBJ1-1; no clear D. Looked up from germline, CDR1 is MNHEY and CDR2 is SVGEGT. Trimming removed 5 bases at V and 4 bases at J, with 14 bases between. CDR3 length: 14 amino acids. The DNA of the CDR3 is TGTGCCAGCAGTCGGGAGGTGCGTCTCACTGAAGCTTTCTTT. Protein product: CASSREVRLTEAFF.

The J gene is TRBJ2-2, the V gene TRBV3-1 (or the pseudogene TRBV3-2), with D tentatively TRBD2 (6 bases). Trimming stripped 0 bases from V and 1 base from J, with 12 bases between. From germline, CDR1 is LGHDT and CDR2 YNNKEL (reference sequence). There are 17 residues in the CDR3. In DNA form, the CDR3 reads TGTGCCAGCAGCCAAGATCCCGGGCGGGAGAACACCGGGGAGCTGTTTTTT. It yields the protein CASSQDPGRENTGELFF.

The CDR3 protein is CASSLSQGTEAFF. DNA of the CDR3: TGTGCCAGCAGCCTGAGTCAGGGGACTGAAGCTTTCTTT. The gene calls are TRBV11-2 and TRBJ1-1; tentatively, D is TRBD1 (6 bases). The ends were cut back, 5 bases at V and 5 bases at J, with 12 bases in the middle. The CDR3 loop spans 13 amino acids. CDR1 and CDR2 from the germline V gene are SGHAT and FQNNGV.

This CDR3 reads CAWSVSSGPYEQYF. Here the CDR3 DNA reads TGTGCCTGGAGTGTAAGTTCGGGCCCCTACGAGCAGTACTTC. V and J are TRBV30 and TRBJ2-7; the D is unclear. Germline V gene sequence: CDR1 GTSNPN, CDR2 SVGIG (reference sequence). Between the trimmed V and J ends, which lost 0 bases and 2 bases, there was a span of 11 bases. This CDR3 contains 14 residues. Full variable domain (rest looked up from reference TRBV30 and TRBJ2-7): SQTIHQWPATLVQPVGSPLSLECTVEGTSNPNLYWYRQAAGRGLQLLFYSVGIGQISSEVPQNLSASRPQDRQFILSSKKLLLSDSGFYLCAWSVSSGPYEQYFGPGTRLTVT.

The chain carries TRBV5-4 and TRBJ1-4, with a tentative D call TRBD1 (5 bases). Germline CDR1 SGHNT, CDR2 YYREEE (reference sequence). The V end lost 4 bases, the J end lost 6 bases, and 7 bases lay between the germline ends. There are 12 residues in the CDR3. The CDR3 here is CASSGGDEKLFF. The CDR3 DNA reads as TGTGCCAGCAGCGGAGGGGATGAAAAACTGTTTTTT. The whole variable domain, filled in from reference TRBV5-4 and TRBJ1-4, reads ETGVTQSPTHLIKTRGQQVTLRCSSQSGHNTVSWYQQALGQGPQFIFQYYREEENGRGNFPPRFSGLQFPNYSSELNVNALELDDSALYLCASSGGDEKLFFGSGTQLSVL.